The subject of this entry is one T cell receptor beta chain. The antigen is undetermined. The data were taken from a study of CD8+CD57+ T cells in acquired aplastic anemia. Looking at the study overall: The study obtained an average of around 2.9 ug of DNA from sorted CD4+ and CD8+ cells. Study-wide results and caveats: For CD8+ Simpson's diversity, patients and controls showed no significant difference. Patients had twenty-nine CD8+ CDR3 sequences in common with controls (the shared set).

Profiling that covered TCR beta VDJ and CDR3 relied on genomic DNA as its template. Using its own MiXCR run on the reads, TCRdb lists one record per CDR3 protein. The data hold about 180,000 distinct CDR3 sequences, with less than 50% observed a single time. Whoever was chosen for sequencing had shown CD8+CD57+ cell expansion by flow cytometry. None of the patients had been given any therapy when their blood was sampled. The CDR3 has 14 amino acids. The germline CDR1 and CDR2 sequences are DFQATT and SNEGSKA (reference sequence). V was clipped by 2 bases and J by 2 bases, with 12 bases between them. The specimen sequenced was sorted CD4+, CD8+, or CD8+CD57+ T cells (not recorded which) from PBMCs. This receptor was identified in a human donor with aplastic anemia. The J gene is TRBJ1-1, the V gene TRBV20-1; no firm D call. CDR3 nucleotide sequence: TGCAGTGCTAGACCCTCGTCTAGTAACACTGAAGCTTTCTTT. It codes for CSARPSSSNTEAFF.